This T cell receptor beta chain was captured by sequencing in a study of CD8 T cells in ankylosing spondylitis. Per the germline V gene, CDR1 is SGDLS and CDR2 is YYNGEE. V was trimmed by 0 bases and J by 5 bases, leaving 15 bases between them. The CDR3 is made up of 15 amino acids. With molecular barcodes, quantitative 5'-RACE was used to make the TCR beta libraries. TCRdb fed the 5' RACE reads into MiXCR, producing one record per CDR3 protein. The sample lists about 800,000 distinct CDR3 sequences; about an eighth were seen once. A few counts support this clonotype. Its matching antigen is unknown. Findings of the study overall: Disease-associated clones were reportedly significantly overrepresented in matched ankylosing spondylitis synovial fluid. With a CD8+ phenotype, disease-linked clones were relatively rare in peripheral blood. Seven to nine highly homologous variants formed a TCR beta motif that appeared characteristic of ankylosing spondylitis blood.

This clonotype originated in a male donor with ankylosing spondylitis. The genes are TRBV9 and TRBJ2-7; D is uncertain. The sample taken for sequencing was blood, either unsorted or a sorted T cell fraction (not recorded which). The CDR3 is CASSVGSSAYNEQYF. In nucleotides, the CDR3 is TGTGCCAGCAGCGTAGGCAGCTCCGCGTACAACGAGCAGTACTTC.